Given below is one T cell receptor beta chain in context. This specimen belongs to a study of HIV-infected patients and healthy controls. One entry per CDR3 protein results from TCRdb running MiXCR on the 5' RACE reads. This sample has tens of thousands of distinct CDR3 sequences, with 15% to 20% found just once. The germline gives CDR1 SGHRS, CDR2 YFSETQ. V was clipped by 2 bases and J by 7 bases, with 13 bases between them. This CDR3 contains 15 residues. Sequences were obtained from CD4+ T cells from blood. The genes are TRBV5-1 and TRBJ1-6, with a possible D match to TRBD1 (6 bases). The source of this sequence is a human donor in good health. The CDR3 loop reads CASSFRQATNSPLHF. The CDR3 nucleotides are TGCGCCAGCAGCTTCAGACAGGCGACCAATTCACCCCTCCACTTT.